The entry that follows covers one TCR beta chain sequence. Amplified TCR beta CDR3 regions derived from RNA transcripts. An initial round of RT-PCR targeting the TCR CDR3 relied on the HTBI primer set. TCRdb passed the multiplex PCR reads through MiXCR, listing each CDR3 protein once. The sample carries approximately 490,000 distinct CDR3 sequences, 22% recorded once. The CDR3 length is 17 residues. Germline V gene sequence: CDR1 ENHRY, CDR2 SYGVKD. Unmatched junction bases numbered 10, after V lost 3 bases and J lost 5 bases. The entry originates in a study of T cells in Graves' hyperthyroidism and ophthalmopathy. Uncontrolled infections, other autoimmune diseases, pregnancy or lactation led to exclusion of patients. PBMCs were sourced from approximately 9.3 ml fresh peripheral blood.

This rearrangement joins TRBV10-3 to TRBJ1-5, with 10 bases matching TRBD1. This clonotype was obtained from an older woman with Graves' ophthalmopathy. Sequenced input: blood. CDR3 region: CAISDSGTGVFDQPQHF. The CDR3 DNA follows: TGTGCCATCAGTGACTCCGGGACAGGGGTTTTCGATCAGCCCCAGCATTTT.